The clone carrying this T cell receptor (beta chain) was seen a single time. The sample belongs to a study of shared T cell receptors in the human thymus. The protocol was immunoSEQ multiplex PCR, while the TCRdb copy is restricted to in-frame clones and leaves out a portion. There are roughly 660,000 clones in the sample; roughly 88% occur only once, and 0.0085% to 0.012% lies in the top ten. Germline CDR1 SGHDT, CDR2 YYEEEE. V dropped 0 bases and J dropped 0 bases, with 10 bases sitting between them. The length of the CDR3 is 15 residues. The data were also submitted as part of a second study, on human thymus T cells. As reported in that work: Resections obtained during corrective heart surgery supplied the thymus tissue.

The sequencing input was thymocytes. This TCR derives from a boy in the first two years of life with a congenital heart defect. The V gene is TRBV5-6, the J gene TRBJ2-7; D not certain. DNA for the CDR3: TGTGCCAGCAGCTTGGGGTGGCAGGCCTCCTACGAGCAGTACTTC. Translation: CASSLGWQASYEQYF.